Presented here are 25 T cell receptor beta chains from one specimen sequenced in a study of cytomegalovirus exposure and HLA in healthy donors. 13 Jbeta primers and 60 Vbeta primers were used for the PCR. Sequencing used immunoSEQ multiplex PCR; TCRdb keeps in-frame clones, though not all of them. The sample totals 30,000 to 35,000 clones. The sample comprised PBMCs. These TCRs come from a man aged 40-49 years in good health and CMV-seronegative.

CDR3 amino acids: CASALALPDNEQFF. CDR3 DNA sequence: TGTGCCAGCGCACTAGCGTTACCAGACAATGAGCAGTTCTTC. The chain carries TRBV11-2 and TRBJ2-1; 7 bases are a match to TRBD2. The germline V gene has CDR1 SGHAT and CDR2 FQNNGV. The trim removed 8 bases at V and 5 bases at J, leaving 9 bases unmatched. This CDR3 has 14 residues.

This chain links TRBV18 with TRBJ1-3; unclear D gene. The CDR3 spans 16 residues. Trimming took 3 bases from V and 0 from J, leaving 12 bases between them. From germline, CDR1 is KGHSH and CDR2 LQKENI. The CDR3, as DNA: TGTGCCAGCTCACCTTACGATCCGAGCTCTGGAAACACCATATATTTT. Translated, it gives CASSPYDPSSGNTIYF.

This CDR3 reads CASSDGQSVNTEAFF. The CDR3 DNA reads TGCGCCAGCAGCGACGGACAGTCCGTGAACACTGAAGCTTTCTTT. V gene TRBV5-1 combines with J gene TRBJ1-1; tentative D call: TRBD1 (6 bases). The V end lost 4 bases, the J end lost 0 bases, and 13 bases lay between the germline ends. CDR1 and CDR2 from the germline V gene are SGHRS and YFSETQ. The CDR3 spans 15 residues.

V usage is TRBV19 and J usage is TRBJ2-3, with D possibly TRBD1 on 5 matching bases. V was clipped by 3 bases and J by 4 bases, with 11 bases between them. Germline V gene sequence: CDR1 LNHDA, CDR2 SQIVND (reference sequence). The CDR3 is 14 amino acids. CDR3 residues: CASSMWAGPDTQYF. The CDR3 nucleotides are TGTGCCAGTAGTATGTGGGCAGGGCCAGATACGCAGTATTTT.

J is TRBJ1-1 and V is TRBV5-6; TRBD1 might be the D (5 bases). This CDR3 has 13 amino acids. Germline V gene lookup returns CDR1 SGHDT and CDR2 YYEEEE. Trimming stripped 4 bases from V and 7 bases from J, with 14 bases between. This CDR3 is CASSGQRFLEAFF. DNA of the CDR3: TGTGCCAGCAGCGGACAAAGGTTCCTTGAAGCTTTCTTT.

The gene calls are TRBV7-6 and TRBJ2-7; TRBD2 aligns across 9 bases. Germline values: CDR1 SGHVS, CDR2 FNYEAQ. Trimming at V came to 5 bases and at J to 3 bases, leaving 8 bases not matched to a gene. This CDR3 region has 15 residues. CDR3 nucleotides: TGTGCCAGCAGCCCCGCTAGCGGGGCTTTCTACGAGCAGTACTTC. Amino acid sequence: CASSPASGAFYEQYF.

V gene TRBV9 combines with J gene TRBJ2-7; TRBD1 aligns across 9 bases. The CDR3 covers 14 residues. Unmatched junction bases numbered 5, after V lost 4 bases and J lost 3 bases. The germline CDR1 and CDR2 sequences are SGDLS and YYNGEE. The CDR3 loop reads CASSPGTGIYEQYF. The CDR3 DNA sequence: TGTGCCAGCAGCCCAGGGACAGGGATCTACGAGCAGTACTTC.

The chain joins TRBV5-1 to TRBJ1-2; D possibly corresponds to TRBD1 (6 bases). CDR1 and CDR2 (germline): SGHRS, YFSETQ. The CDR3 covers 12 residues. V was cut by 2 bases and J by 6 bases, with 8 bases left in between. The DNA of the CDR3 is TGCGCCAGCAGCTTTACAGGGAATGGCTACACCTTC. This translates into CASSFTGNGYTF.

V usage is TRBV9 and J usage is TRBJ1-2, with D uncertain. This CDR3 contains 11 residues. Trimming removed 7 bases from V and 4 bases from J, with 8 bases in between. CDR1 SGDLS and CDR2 YYNGEE come from the germline V gene. CDR3 residues: CASGRGYGYTF. CDR3 bases: TGTGCCAGCGGCCGGGGCTATGGCTACACCTTC.

The rearrangement joins TRBV28 to TRBJ1-5; D ambiguous. Trimming cost V 6 bases and J 6 bases, with 18 bases left between them. CDR3 length: 15 amino acids. Germline CDR1 reads MDHEN; CDR2 reads SYDVKM. CDR3 DNA sequence: TGTGCCAGCAGCTCCTTCCGGGGAGGGCGTCAGCCCCAGCATTTT. Its translation: CASSSFRGGRQPQHF.

CDR3 in DNA: TGCGCCAGCAGCGGCCTCGGGGCGGGGCGCTACAATGAGCAGTTCTTC. This codes for CASSGLGAGRYNEQFF. The chain carries TRBV5-1 and TRBJ2-1, with D possibly matching TRBD2 (6 bases). Trimming left V 4 bases short and J 3 bases short, with 17 bases between. This CDR3 spans 16 amino acids. Looked up from germline, CDR1 is SGHRS and CDR2 is YFSETQ. The variable domain in full, completed from reference TRBV5-1 and TRBJ2-1, reads KAGVTQTPRYLIKTRGQQVTLSCSPISGHRSVSWYQQTPGQGLQFLFEYFSETQRNKGNFPGRFSGRQFSNSRSEMNVSTLELGDSALYLCASSGLGAGRYNEQFFGPGTRLTVL.

The chain joins TRBV5-1 to TRBJ1-1; D not certain. The length of the CDR3 is 15 residues. Germline lookup yields CDR1 SGHRS and CDR2 YFSETQ. V lost 0 bases, J lost 6 bases, and 15 bases lay in between. The CDR3 is CASSLASAPGAEAFF. The CDR3 DNA reads TGCGCCAGCAGCTTGGCTAGCGCTCCCGGCGCTGAAGCTTTCTTT.

The V gene is TRBV7-2, the J gene TRBJ2-2, with 7 bases fitting TRBD2. Germline V gene lookup returns CDR1 SGHTA and CDR2 FQGNSA. Germline trimming cut 0 bases from V and 4 bases from J; bases unmatched to any gene: 5. CDR3 size: 16 residues. CDR3 DNA sequence: TGTGCCAGCAGCTTAGCGACGGGGGGTGTCACCGGGGAGCTGTTTTTT. Protein sequence: CASSLATGGVTGELFF.

The CDR3 reads CASTDRDSDNEQFF. The DNA of the CDR3 is TGTGCCAGCACAGACCGGGACAGCGACAATGAGCAGTTCTTC. The V gene is TRBV6-5, the J gene TRBJ2-1, with TRBD1 matching 7 bases. The CDR3 length is 14 residues. V lost 7 bases to trimming and J lost 5 bases; unmatched junction nucleotides: 8. Germline V gene data show CDR1 as MNHEY and CDR2 as SVGAGI.

CDR3 DNA: TGTGCCAGCAGGACCGGACAGGGGTGGAGTAATGAGCAGTTCTTC. This translates into CASRTGQGWSNEQFF. V and J are TRBV28 and TRBJ2-1, with 9 bases identical to TRBD1. This CDR3 contains 15 residues. The ends lost 6 bases at V and 7 bases at J; junction bases unmatched: 10. Germline V gene sequence: CDR1 MDHEN, CDR2 SYDVKM.

V is TRBV5-1 and J is TRBJ2-1, with 10 bases matching TRBD2. The CDR3 runs to 17 residues. The J segment lost 9 bases and the V segment lost 0 bases, leaving 12 bases of the junction unmatched. The germline gives CDR1 SGHRS, CDR2 YFSETQ. The CDR3 spells CASSLADLAGADSEQFF. In DNA, the CDR3 is TGCGCCAGCAGCTTGGCGGATCTAGCGGGAGCGGACAGTGAGCAGTTCTTC.

The chain carries TRBV6-4 and TRBJ2-3, with TRBD2 matching 7 bases. With V trimmed by 0 bases and J by 5 bases, 14 bases remained unmatched. The germline V gene has CDR1 MRHNA and CDR2 SNTAGT. The CDR3 contains 18 residues. The CDR3 loop reads CASSDSKPRLAPGDTQYF. For the CDR3, the DNA is TGTGCCAGCAGTGACTCGAAACCTCGACTAGCCCCCGGAGATACGCAGTATTTT.

The rearrangement joins TRBV14 to TRBJ2-5, with TRBD1 matching over 8 bases. V was clipped by 1 base and J by 4 bases; unmatched bases: 17. The length of the CDR3 is 19 residues. Germline CDR1 is SGHDN and CDR2 is FVKESK. CDR3 region: CASSQALQDRDLVGETQYF. Written as DNA, the CDR3 is TGTGCCAGCAGCCAAGCCCTCCAGGACAGGGACTTAGTGGGAGAGACCCAGTACTTC.

This chain connects TRBV7-2 to TRBJ1-3; 7 nucleotides line up with TRBD1. Trimming took 1 base from V and 8 from J; bases not matched to a gene: 5. This CDR3 is 14 amino acids long. Germline V gene data show CDR1 as SGHTA and CDR2 as FQGNSA. CDR3 nucleotide sequence: TGTGCCAGCAGCTTAGAGGGGGCAAGATACACCATATATTTT. Residues: CASSLEGARYTIYF.

The V and J genes are TRBV4-3 and TRBJ2-3, with 8 bases lining up with TRBD2. Germline values: CDR1 LGHNA, CDR2 YSLEER. After removal of 0 bases from V and 0 bases from J, the junction contained 8 bases not matched to a gene. The CDR3 runs 18 residues. In DNA form, the CDR3 reads TGCGCCAGCAGCCAAGATAGGGTTAGCGGGGCTAGCACAGATACGCAGTATTTT. Protein product: CASSQDRVSGASTDTQYF.

The V and J genes are TRBV7-9 and TRBJ2-5, with 7 nucleotides matching TRBD1. Per the germline V gene, CDR1 is SEHNR and CDR2 is FQNEAQ (reference sequence). Trimming took 5 bases from V and 4 from J; bases not matched to a gene: 4. The CDR3 covers 13 residues. The CDR3 here is CASSMTGRETQYF. The CDR3 coding sequence is TGTGCCAGCAGCATGACAGGGCGAGAGACCCAGTACTTC.

This rearrangement joins TRBV5-4 to TRBJ2-7; the match to TRBD1 covers 7 bases. CDR3 length: 13 amino acids. Germline V CDR1 and CDR2: SGHNT, YYREEE (reference sequence). Trimming took 3 bases from V and 1 from J; bases not matched to a gene: 1. Written as DNA, the CDR3 is TGTGCCAGCAGCTGGACAGGATCCTACGAGCAGTACTTC. Its translation: CASSWTGSYEQYF.

J is TRBJ1-5 and V is TRBV19; 8 nucleotides agree with TRBD1. This CDR3 spans 15 amino acids. The trim removed 5 bases at V and 5 bases at J, leaving 8 bases unmatched. Germline V gene data show CDR1 as LNHDA and CDR2 as SQIVND (reference sequence). The CDR3 nucleotides read TGTGCCAGTAGTGCCCAGGGGGCAGGCGATCAGCCCCAGCATTTT. Protein: CASSAQGAGDQPQHF. Filled out from reference TRBV19 and TRBJ1-5, the complete variable domain reads DGGITQSPKYLFRKEGQNVTLSCEQNLNHDAMYWYRQDPGQGLRLIYYSQIVNDFQKGDIAEGYSVSREKKESFPLTVTSAQKNPTAFYLCASSAQGAGDQPQHFGDGTRLSIL.

The chain couples TRBV9 to TRBJ1-3; D ambiguous. This CDR3 contains 16 residues. V lost 0 bases and J lost 0, with 10 bases in between. Germline CDR1 is SGDLS and CDR2 is YYNGEE. The CDR3 sequence is CASSVASPSSGNTIYF. CDR3 DNA sequence: TGTGCCAGCAGCGTAGCTTCGCCGAGCTCTGGAAACACCATATATTTT. Using reference TRBV9 and TRBJ1-3 for the parts outside the CDR3, the full variable domain is DSGVTQTPKHLITATGQRVTLRCSPRSGDLSVYWYQQSLDQGLQFLIQYYNGEERAKGNILERFSAQQFPDLHSELNLSSLELGDSALYFCASSVASPSSGNTIYFGEGSWLTVV.

This chain uses TRBV5-1 with TRBJ1-2; D remains ambiguous. Per germline, CDR1 SGHRS and CDR2 YFSETQ. The CDR3 consists of 15 residues. The V end lost 3 bases, the J end lost 4 bases, and 16 bases lay between the germline ends. The DNA for the CDR3 is TGCGCCAGCAGCTCCAACCCCGCGGCCGTCTATGGCTACACCTTC. Encoded protein: CASSSNPAAVYGYTF.